The 4 T cell receptor beta chains below come from one sample, sequenced in a study of control samples from healthy donors and cancer patients. The assay was immunoSEQ multiplex PCR, and TCRdb's table has in-frame clones only and misses some. Among roughly 150,000 clones listed, just over 85% were seen once. Sequencing input: blood. These receptors were collected from a man aged 18-30 years in good health.

This clone was observed a single time. The rearrangement uses TRBV3-1 (or the pseudogene TRBV3-2) and TRBJ1-1, with no clear D. Germline CDR1 LGHDT, CDR2 YNNKEL (reference sequence). V lost 4 bases and J 2 bases, leaving 2 bases between the germline ends. The CDR3 extends over 11 amino acids. The DNA for the CDR3 is TGTGCCAGCAGCCGAAACACTGAAGCTTTCTTT. This translates into CASSRNTEAFF.

The gene calls are TRBV7-2 and TRBJ2-1; TRBD2 matches at 11 bases. V lost 1 base to trimming and J lost 4 bases; unmatched junction nucleotides: 6. Germline-derived CDR1 and CDR2 are SGHTA and FQGNSA. The CDR3 spans 17 residues. The chain's CDR3 is CASSLGLAGGKYNEQFF. The CDR3 DNA sequence: TGTGCCAGCAGCTTAGGGCTAGCGGGGGGCAAGTACAATGAGCAGTTCTTC.

This chain uses TRBV30 with TRBJ2-1; TRBD2 matches 10 bases. Germline loops: CDR1 GTSNPN, CDR2 SVGIG (reference sequence). The J segment lost 5 bases and the V segment lost 0 bases, leaving 4 bases of the junction unmatched. The CDR3 contains 15 residues. The CDR3 DNA follows: TGTGCCTGGAGTGTACGACTAGCGGGCCACAATGAGCAGTTCTTC. This encodes CAWSVRLAGHNEQFF.

The chain carries TRBV4-2 and TRBJ2-5, with 8 bases that match TRBD2. Germline V gene data show CDR1 as LGHNA and CDR2 as YNFKEQ. The CDR3 covers 15 residues. Trimming took 1 base from V and 7 from J; bases not matched to a gene: 8. CDR3 bases: TGTGCCAGCAGCCAAGTCCCCGGGAGGGTGGGGACCCAGTACTTC. Encoded protein: CASSQVPGRVGTQYF.